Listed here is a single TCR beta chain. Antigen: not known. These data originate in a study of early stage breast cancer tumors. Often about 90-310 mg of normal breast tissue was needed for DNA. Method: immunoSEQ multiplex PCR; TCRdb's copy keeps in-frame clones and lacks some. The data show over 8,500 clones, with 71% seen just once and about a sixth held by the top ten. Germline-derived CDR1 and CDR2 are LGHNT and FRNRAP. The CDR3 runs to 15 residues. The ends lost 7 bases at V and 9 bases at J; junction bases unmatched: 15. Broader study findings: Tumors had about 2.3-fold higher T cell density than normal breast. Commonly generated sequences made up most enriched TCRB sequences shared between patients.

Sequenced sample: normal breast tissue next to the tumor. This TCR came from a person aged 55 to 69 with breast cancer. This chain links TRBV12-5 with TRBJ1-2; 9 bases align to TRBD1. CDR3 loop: CASARGTGGYVSYTF. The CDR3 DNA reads TGTGCTAGTGCCCGGGGAACAGGGGGCTACGTTAGCTACACCTTC.